A selection of T cell receptor beta chains follows, all from one sample in a study of shared clonotypes between healthy human individuals. Method: immunoSEQ multiplex PCR; TCRdb's copy keeps in-frame clones and lacks some. The sample contains around 1.9 million clones, 85% to 95% of which appear only once. The specimen sequenced was naive CD8+ T cells from PBMCs. These receptors originate from a man younger than 35 in good health. Some clones in this sample may be carry-over from other donors' samples. Each CDR3 is given with its conserved first and last residue. D genes are given only for firm matches. Size is omitted from some rows. Given values are once, few, many or a class for expanded clones.

clone_size	v_call	j_call	d_call	cdr3_length	cdr3_nt	cdr3_aa
-	TRBV28	TRBJ1-2	-	14	TGTGCCAGCAGTTTATCCACGCGTGGGGATGGCTACACCTTC	CASSLSTRGDGYTF
-	TRBV9	TRBJ1-5	-	15	TGTGCCAGCAGCGTTGCAGGGGAGCTGGGTCAGCCCCAGCATTTT	CASSVAGELGQPQHF
-	TRBV7-6	TRBJ2-3	TRBD1	17	TGTGCCAGCAGCGAGGACAGGAGATACCCTAGCACAGATACGCAGTATTTT	CASSEDRRYPSTDTQYF
-	TRBV7-9	TRBJ2-1	TRBD1	15	TGTGCCAGCAGTCAAAACCAGGGGGCTAATAATGAGCAGTTCTTC	CASSQNQGANNEQFF
-	TRBV15	TRBJ2-7	-	15	TGTGCCACCAGCAGATGGGGAGAGGGGGACTACGAGCAGTACTTC	CATSRWGEGDYEQYF
-	TRBV19	TRBJ2-7	TRBD2	16	TGTGCCAGTAGTATAGGACTAGCGGGAAAACAGGGCGAGCAGTACTTC	CASSIGLAGKQGEQYF
-	TRBV7-8	TRBJ2-5	-	17	TGTGCCAGCAGCTTACTCGCGATAGCGGAACGCCAAGAGACCCAGTACTTC	CASSLLAIAERQETQYF
few	TRBV4-1	TRBJ1-1	TRBD1	14	TGCGCCAGCAGCGTCGACAGGGGGAACACTGAAGCTTTCTTT	CASSVDRGNTEAFF
-	TRBV28	TRBJ2-5	-	14	TGTGCCAGCAGTTTATGGGGGTCCCAAGAGACCCAGTACTTC	CASSLWGSQETQYF
-	TRBV6-5	TRBJ2-2	-	14	TGTGCCAGCAGCCGGACCCGCCCGGGCGGGGAGCTGTTTTTT	CASSRTRPGGELFF
-	TRBV10-3	TRBJ1-2	TRBD1	14	TGTGCCATCAGTGAAGAGCAGGGGGTCTATGGCTACACCTTC	CAISEEQGVYGYTF
-	TRBV7-6	TRBJ2-1	-	16	TGTGCCAGCAGCTTATGGCCGGGACTGCCATACAATGAGCAGTTCTTC	CASSLWPGLPYNEQFF
-	TRBV25-1	TRBJ2-2	-	14	TGTGCCAGCAGCGCCGCAGGGGTTACCGGGGAGCTGTTTTTT	CASSAAGVTGELFF
-	TRBV11-3	TRBJ2-5	-	13	TGTGCCAGCAGCTTAGACCTCGAAGAGACCCAGTACTTC	CASSLDLEETQYF
-	TRBV13	TRBJ2-5	TRBD2	14	TGTGCCAGCAGCCATACTGGCGGGGGGGGGACCCAGTACTTC	CASSHTGGGGTQYF
-	TRBV6-6	TRBJ2-5	-	12	TGTGCCAGCAGGGCAGGGGAGGAGACCCAGTACTTC	CASRAGEETQYF
-	TRBV5-6	TRBJ2-7	TRBD2	16	TGTGCCAGCAGCAGGACTAGCGGGATACTTAACTACGAGCAGTACTTC	CASSRTSGILNYEQYF
-	TRBV15	TRBJ2-7	-	15	TGTGCCACCAGCACCGAGAGGACACTTGCCTACGAGCAGTACTTC	CATSTERTLAYEQYF
-	TRBV9	TRBJ2-3	TRBD2	15	TGTGCCAGCAGCGTAGGGACTAGCAACACAGATACGCAGTATTTT	CASSVGTSNTDTQYF
-	TRBV7-9	TRBJ2-3	-	15	TGTGCCAGCAGAAAAGCCGGGGGCGAAGCAGATACGCAGTATTTT	CASRKAGGEADTQYF
-	TRBV9	TRBJ2-1	-	10	TGTGCCAGCGGAATGAATGAGCAGTTCTTC	CASGMNEQFF
once	TRBV25-1	TRBJ2-5	-	15	TGTGCCAGCAGTTTGAGGGGGGTGGCCCAAGAGACCCAGTACTTC	CASSLRGVAQETQYF
once	TRBV19	TRBJ2-1	-	15	TGTGCCAGTAGTCCCGACTATAGCTCCTACAATGAGCAGTTCTTC	CASSPDYSSYNEQFF
-	TRBV6-5	TRBJ1-1	TRBD1	12	TGTGCCAGCAGTCCAGGGACAGTCGAAGCTTTCTTT	CASSPGTVEAFF
few	TRBV27	TRBJ1-1	-	13	TGTGCCAGCAGTCTATTAATGGACACTGAAGCTTTCTTT	CASSLLMDTEAFF
-	TRBV10-3	TRBJ2-3	TRBD2	18	TGTGCCATCAGTGAGTCGGTGGGGACTAGTCCTAGCACAGATACGCAGTATTTT	CAISESVGTSPSTDTQYF
once	TRBV27	TRBJ1-3	-	13	TGTGCCAGCAGCCAGGGCTTTGGAAACACCATATATTTT	CASSQGFGNTIYF
-	TRBV4-1	TRBJ1-5	-	15	TGCGCCAGCAGCCTCCGAAGGAATAGCAATCAGCCCCAGCATTTT	CASSLRRNSNQPQHF
-	TRBV9	TRBJ2-3	TRBD2	19	TGTGCCAGCAGCCTAGAGCGGGAGGGACGAACTGAGTTATCAGATACGCAGTATTTT	CASSLEREGRTELSDTQYF
-	TRBV5-6	TRBJ1-1	-	12	TGTGCCAGCTCCCACGGGAACACTGAAGCTTTCTTT	CASSHGNTEAFF
-	TRBV6-6	TRBJ1-1	TRBD1	14	TGTGCCAGCACCATGGACAGGCCGAACACTGAAGCTTTCTTT	CASTMDRPNTEAFF
-	TRBV4-2	TRBJ2-1	TRBD2	16	TGTGCCAGCAGCCAAGATTACGGGACTAGGGTGAATGAGCAGTTCTTC	CASSQDYGTRVNEQFF
-	TRBV28	TRBJ1-1	-	13	TGTGCCAGCAGACAGACAGGGAACACTGAAGCTTTCTTT	CASRQTGNTEAFF
-	TRBV9	TRBJ2-1	TRBD2	15	TGTGCCAGCAGCGTAGCTTTGCGGGAGATCGATGAGCAGTTCTTC	CASSVALREIDEQFF
-	TRBV28	TRBJ2-7	-	14	TGTGCCACCGAGGGGGGACAGCGTTCCTACGAGCAGTACTTC	CATEGGQRSYEQYF
-	TRBV5-1	TRBJ2-7	-	15	TGCGCCAGCAGTGGAGCGAGGACAGAAACCTACGAGCAGTACTTC	CASSGARTETYEQYF
once	TRBV7-9	TRBJ2-1	TRBD1	17	TGTGCCAGCAGCCACGCCCCCGAGACAGGGGACTTCAATGAGCAGTTCTTC	CASSHAPETGDFNEQFF
-	TRBV11-2	TRBJ1-1	-	12	TGTGCCAGCAGCTTCTGGGGCGCTGAAGCTTTCTTT	CASSFWGAEAFF
-	TRBV14	TRBJ2-7	-	15	TGTGCCAGCAGCCAAGGGGGCCTGAGCTCCTACGAGCAGTACTTC	CASSQGGLSSYEQYF
-	TRBV7-9	TRBJ2-5	-	16	TGTGCCAGCAGCTCCCCCGAGGGGGGGGCCGTAGAGACCCAGTACTTC	CASSSPEGGAVETQYF
-	TRBV4-2	TRBJ2-1	-	15	TGTGCCAGCAGCCCAAATTTGGCTCCGGGACATGAGCAGTTCTTC	CASSPNLAPGHEQFF
-	TRBV2	TRBJ2-2	-	15	TGTGCCAGCAGTGCGGCGGCAGGGTTTAGCGGGGAGCTGTTTTTT	CASSAAAGFSGELFF
-	TRBV5-1	TRBJ2-2	-	17	TGCGCCAGCAGCTTGGTGGGCAGGGACCGAAACACCGGGGAGCTGTTTTTT	CASSLVGRDRNTGELFF
-	TRBV7-2	TRBJ2-1	-	17	TGTGCCAGCAGCCAAGACCCCGGGACGCTCTACTACAATGAGCAGTTCTTC	CASSQDPGTLYYNEQFF
-	TRBV9	TRBJ2-7	-	14	TGTGCCAGCAGCCCAGACAGGTTCTCCTACGAGCAGTACTTC	CASSPDRFSYEQYF
-	TRBV9	TRBJ1-2	TRBD1	15	TGTGCCAGCAGCCTGGGACAGGGTCCATCTCTTGGCTACACCTTC	CASSLGQGPSLGYTF
-	TRBV7-7	TRBJ2-5	TRBD2	16	TGTGCCAGCAGCTTGGGACTAGCGGGCACACAAGAGACCCAGTACTTC	CASSLGLAGTQETQYF
-	TRBV7-9	TRBJ1-1	-	13	TGTGCCAGCACCCAGGGAGCGAACACTGAAGCTTTCTTT	CASTQGANTEAFF
-	TRBV29-1	TRBJ2-1	-	14	TGCAGCGTTGATGGGGTGAGCTCCTACAATGAGCAGTTCTTC	CSVDGVSSYNEQFF
-	TRBV5-6	TRBJ1-3	-	16	TGTGCCAGCAGCTTGGGACAGTCGAACTCTGGAAACACCATATATTTT	CASSLGQSNSGNTIYF
-	TRBV19	TRBJ1-1	-	13	TGTGCCACCTACCCTGGGCGGAGCACTGAAGCTTTCTTT	CATYPGRSTEAFF
-	TRBV7-8	TRBJ2-1	-	14	TGTGCCAGCAGCGAAGCGCGGACTACTCGGGAGCAGTTCTTC	CASSEARTTREQFF